This T cell receptor beta chain emerged from a study of T cell responses to AZD1222 COVID-19 vaccine. Study-level results: Only a handful of AZD1222 recipients were seropositive at baseline. Repertoires in all cases were sampled only once the peak T cell response had passed. Along spike, vaccine-associated CD4 TCRs were found throughout, with dominance at 160-218 and 743-854. A mostly white British donor set with more females was recruited, and clonal diversity was possibly underestimated.

About this clone itself: Its antigen is undetermined.

Sequencing was performed with immunoSEQ multiplex PCR; in TCRdb, only in-frame clones are kept and a portion is missing. This table holds about 100,000 clones, over 75% found once. Germline CDR1 is SGHKS and CDR2 is YYEKEE (reference sequence). The CDR3 runs 13 residues. Trimming took 4 bases from V and 5 from J, leaving 12 bases between them. The sequencing used peripheral blood, collected on day 0 of AZD1222 vaccination. This clonotype was obtained from an adult in good health. The V call is TRBV5-5, the J call TRBJ1-1; D may be TRBD1 (5 bases). The CDR3 reads CASSPGVGTEAFF. CDR3 DNA sequence: TGTGCCAGCAGCCCGGGGGTGGGGACTGAAGCTTTCTTT.